Sequencing of this T cell receptor beta chain was carried out in a study of blood T cell repertoires in COVID-19 (dated by TCRdb to the early 2020s). As for the study more broadly: Samples covering the acute and convalescent phases of COVID-19 were provided by collaborators in the United States, Italy and Spain. The prospective study material was composed of cDNA or gDNA derived from T cells, B-cell-depleted T cells, or PBMCs. Subjects who had been exposed to COVID-19, were actively infected with it, or had recovered from it provided the deeply sampled blood TCRbeta repertoires that made up the dataset. The repertoires were released in a freely available public database intended as a resource for research on the immune response to SARS-CoV-2. The samples were drawn from two sources: the first 160 participants of the ongoing ImmuneRACE study, and 1,200 or so subjects contributed by 6 global collaborators. The sample metadata nearly always contained a de-identified subject ID, COVID-19 status, age in years and sex. HLA class I and class II types, where available, came from metadata supplied by the sample provider rather than from assay-based typing. Paper-wide results and their limitations: The amount of clinical and demographic metadata varied by source and participant and was provided uncurated.

This clone was recorded a few times. Its antigen target is currently unknown. The sample holds no much larger clone one base away, and base qualities are not on file. TCRbeta CDR3 regions were amplified from genomic DNA by means of the immunoSEQ Assay, a bias-controlled multiplex PCR. The authors processed their data as follows. Nucleated cell counts per sample were estimated from amplification of reference gene primers within the assay. To quantify the absolute abundance of each unique TCRbeta CDR3 rearrangement, sequence reads were collapsed and filtered. For each sample, productive Simpson clonality was calculated as the square root of Simpson's diversity index across productive rearrangements. Imported from immuneACCESS, the table was reduced by TCRdb to in-frame sequences with V and J called. These copies leave out some clones; in studies compared against another copy, an unresolved V gene accounts for under half, and the cause of the remainder is not known. V and J calls plus clone size are reproduced from that table; the DNA served to infer D and trimming. Present in this sample are a few hundred thousand clones, 86% of which were seen just once. 2% to 2.5% of the sample is in the top ten clones.

Collaborating institutions collected whole blood in K2EDTA tubes following their own protocols. Collaborator samples were shipped for TCRbeta analysis as frozen whole blood, isolated PBMCs, or DNA extracted from either sample type. According to the germline V gene, CDR1 reads SGHVS and CDR2 reads FQNEAQ. V lost 2 bases and J lost 2 bases; the stretch between them is 7 bases long. The CDR3 holds 13 amino acids from the cysteine to the phenylalanine. Only the CDR3 region is kept as DNA, spanning 39 bases read in frame from base 1. Here the chain combines TRBV7-8 and TRBJ2-7; the D gene is not confidently resolved. The origin of this receptor is a woman in her forties or fifties with acute or convalescent COVID-19. Sequencing used peripheral blood. The nucleotide sequence reads as follows: TGTGCCAGCAGCTTACCGGTCGCCTACGAGCAGTACTTC. This gives the protein CASSLPVAYEQYF.